Sequencing of this T cell receptor (beta chain) was carried out in a study of blood T cell repertoires in COVID-19. Clinical history reported by participants formed the basis on which cohorts were assigned. This CDR3 is built from 15 residues. With 3 bases removed from V and 3 bases from J, the gap between germline ends came to 15 bases. CDR1 and CDR2 (germline): SGHRS, YFSETQ. Original handling: Estimates of nucleated cell counts were drawn from the amplification of reference gene primers. Sequencing used immunoSEQ multiplex PCR; TCRdb keeps in-frame clones, though not all of them. V and J calls and clone size are copied from that table; D and trimming were computed from the DNA. Of around 400,000 clones listed, 88% are singletons.

The chain carries TRBV5-1 and TRBJ1-1; a possible D gene is TRBD1 (6 bases). The sequenced sample consisted of PBMCs or T cells enriched from blood (not recorded which). The TCR originated in a young woman who had been exposed to COVID-19. CDR3: CASSSQGTPDTEAFF. The CDR3 bases are TGCGCCAGCAGCTCTCAGGGGACACCAGACACTGAAGCTTTCTTT.